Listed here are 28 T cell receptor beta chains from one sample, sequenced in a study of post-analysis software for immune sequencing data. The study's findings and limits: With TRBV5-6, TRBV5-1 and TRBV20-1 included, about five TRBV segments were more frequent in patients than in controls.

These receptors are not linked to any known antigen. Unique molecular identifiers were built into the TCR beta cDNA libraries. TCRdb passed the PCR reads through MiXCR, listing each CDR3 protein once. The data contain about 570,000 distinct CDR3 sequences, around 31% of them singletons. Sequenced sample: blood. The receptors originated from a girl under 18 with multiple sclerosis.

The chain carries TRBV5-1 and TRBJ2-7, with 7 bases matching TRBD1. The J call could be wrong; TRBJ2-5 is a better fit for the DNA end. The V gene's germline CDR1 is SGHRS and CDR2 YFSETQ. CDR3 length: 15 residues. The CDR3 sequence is CASSLTGQLSETQYF. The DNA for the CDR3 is TGCGCCAGCAGCTTAACGGGACAGTTATCAGAGACCCAGTACTTC.

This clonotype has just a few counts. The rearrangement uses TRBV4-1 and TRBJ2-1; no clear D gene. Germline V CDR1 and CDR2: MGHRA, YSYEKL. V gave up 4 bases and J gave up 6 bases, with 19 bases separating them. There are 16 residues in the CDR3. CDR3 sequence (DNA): TGCGCCAGCAGCCCGACCGGGTCCTCATCCAGCAATGAGCAGTTCTTC. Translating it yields CASSPTGSSSSNEQFF.

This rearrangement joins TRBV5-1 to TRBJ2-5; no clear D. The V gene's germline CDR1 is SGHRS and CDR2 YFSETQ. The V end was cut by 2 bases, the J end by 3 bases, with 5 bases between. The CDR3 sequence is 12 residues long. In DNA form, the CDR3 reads TGCGCCAGCAGCTTTCAGAAAGAGACCCAGTACTTC. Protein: CASSFQKETQYF.

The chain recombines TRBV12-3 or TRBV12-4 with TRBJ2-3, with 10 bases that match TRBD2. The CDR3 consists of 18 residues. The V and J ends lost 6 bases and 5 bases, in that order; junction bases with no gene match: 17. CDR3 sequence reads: CASSRIGITSGAGDTQYF. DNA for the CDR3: TGTGCCAGCAGCCGCATCGGAATCACTAGCGGGGCGGGAGATACGCAGTATTTT.

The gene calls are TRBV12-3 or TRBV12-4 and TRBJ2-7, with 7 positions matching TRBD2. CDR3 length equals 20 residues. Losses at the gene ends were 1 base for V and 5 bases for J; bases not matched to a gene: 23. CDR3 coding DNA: TGTGCCAGCAGTTTAGGGTCGCGACTAGCATTCCCCCGAACTACCCACGAGCAGTACTTC. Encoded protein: CASSLGSRLAFPRTTHEQYF.

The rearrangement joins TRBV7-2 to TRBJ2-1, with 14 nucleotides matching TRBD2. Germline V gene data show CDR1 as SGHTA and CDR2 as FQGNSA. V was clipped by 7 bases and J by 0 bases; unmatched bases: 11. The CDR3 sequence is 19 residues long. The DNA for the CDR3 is TGTGCCAGCACCCCTGCAGGACTAGCGGGGGGCCTCTCCTACAATGAGCAGTTCTTC. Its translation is CASTPAGLAGGLSYNEQFF.

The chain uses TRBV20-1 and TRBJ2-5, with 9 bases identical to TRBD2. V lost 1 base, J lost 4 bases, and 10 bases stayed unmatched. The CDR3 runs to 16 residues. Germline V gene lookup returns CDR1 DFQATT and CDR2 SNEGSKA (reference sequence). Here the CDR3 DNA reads TGCAGTGCTAGAGGGACTGGCGGGGGGGTGCGAGAGACCCAGTACTTC. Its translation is CSARGTGGGVRETQYF.

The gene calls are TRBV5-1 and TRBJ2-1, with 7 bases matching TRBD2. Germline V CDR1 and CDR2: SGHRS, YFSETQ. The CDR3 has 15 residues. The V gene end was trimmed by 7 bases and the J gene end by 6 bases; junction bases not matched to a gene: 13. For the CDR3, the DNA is TGCGCCAGCGGGATTAGAGCGGGGCCTTTCAATGAGCAGTTCTTC. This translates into CASGIRAGPFNEQFF.

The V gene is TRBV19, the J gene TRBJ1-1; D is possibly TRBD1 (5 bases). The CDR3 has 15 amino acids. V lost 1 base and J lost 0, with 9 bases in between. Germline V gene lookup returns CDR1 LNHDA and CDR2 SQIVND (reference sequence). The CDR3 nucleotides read TGTGCCAGTAGTATAGTTCGGGGGATGAACACTGAAGCTTTCTTT. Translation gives CASSIVRGMNTEAFF.

This CDR3 is CASQSRDGGFEAFF. The CDR3 nucleotides read TGTGCCAGCCAATCAAGAGACGGAGGTTTCGAAGCTTTCTTT. The V gene is TRBV6-1, the J gene TRBJ1-1; no clear D gene. V lost 8 bases and J 8 bases, leaving 21 bases between the germline ends. The CDR3 extends over 14 amino acids. In germline, CDR1 is MNHNS, CDR2 SASEGT.

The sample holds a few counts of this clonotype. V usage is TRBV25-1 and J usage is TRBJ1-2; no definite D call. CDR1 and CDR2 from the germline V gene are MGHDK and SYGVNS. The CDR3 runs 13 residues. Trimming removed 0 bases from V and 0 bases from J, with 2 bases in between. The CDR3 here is CASSEYANYGYTF. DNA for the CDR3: TGTGCCAGCAGTGAATATGCTAACTATGGCTACACCTTC.

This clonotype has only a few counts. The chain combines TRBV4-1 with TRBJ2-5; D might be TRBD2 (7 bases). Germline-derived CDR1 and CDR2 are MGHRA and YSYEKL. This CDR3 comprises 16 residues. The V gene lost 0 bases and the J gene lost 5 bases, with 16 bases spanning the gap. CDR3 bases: TGCGCCAGCAGCCAAGAAGGAGGGGGGGCCGGGGAGACCCAGTACTTC. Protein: CASSQEGGGAGETQYF.

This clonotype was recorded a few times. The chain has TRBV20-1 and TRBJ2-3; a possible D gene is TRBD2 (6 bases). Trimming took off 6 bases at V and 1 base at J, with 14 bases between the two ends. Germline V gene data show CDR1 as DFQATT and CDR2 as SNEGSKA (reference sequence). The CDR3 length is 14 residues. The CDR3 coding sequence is TGCAGTGCCCACTGGGGCGGGGGCACAGATACGCAGTATTTT. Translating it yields CSAHWGGGTDTQYF.

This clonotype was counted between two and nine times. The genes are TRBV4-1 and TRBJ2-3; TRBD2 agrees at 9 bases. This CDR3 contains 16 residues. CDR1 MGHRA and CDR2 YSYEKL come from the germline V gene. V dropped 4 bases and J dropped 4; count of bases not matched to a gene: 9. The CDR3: CASSPRTSVDADTQYF. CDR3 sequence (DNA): TGCGCCAGCAGCCCGCGGACTAGCGTCGATGCAGATACGCAGTATTTT.

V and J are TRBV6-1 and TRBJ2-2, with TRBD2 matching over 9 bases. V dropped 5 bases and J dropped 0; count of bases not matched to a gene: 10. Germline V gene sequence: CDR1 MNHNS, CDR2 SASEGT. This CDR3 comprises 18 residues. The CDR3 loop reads CASSRIAGDIANTGELFF. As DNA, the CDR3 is TGTGCCAGCAGTAGGATAGCGGGGGACATCGCGAACACCGGGGAGCTGTTTTTT.

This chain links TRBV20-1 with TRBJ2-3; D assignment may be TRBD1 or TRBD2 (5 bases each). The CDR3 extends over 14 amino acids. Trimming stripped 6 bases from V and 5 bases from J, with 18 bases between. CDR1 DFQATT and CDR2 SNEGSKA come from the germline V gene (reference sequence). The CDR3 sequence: CSAPQLGVGDTQYF. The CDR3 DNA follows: TGCAGTGCACCCCAACTGGGGGTGGGAGATACGCAGTATTTT.

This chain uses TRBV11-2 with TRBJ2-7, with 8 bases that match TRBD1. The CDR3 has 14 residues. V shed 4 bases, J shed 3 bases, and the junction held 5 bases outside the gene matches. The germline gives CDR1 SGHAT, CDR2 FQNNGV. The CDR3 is CASSSWTGSYEQYF. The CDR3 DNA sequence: TGTGCCAGCAGCTCCTGGACAGGGAGCTACGAGCAGTACTTC.

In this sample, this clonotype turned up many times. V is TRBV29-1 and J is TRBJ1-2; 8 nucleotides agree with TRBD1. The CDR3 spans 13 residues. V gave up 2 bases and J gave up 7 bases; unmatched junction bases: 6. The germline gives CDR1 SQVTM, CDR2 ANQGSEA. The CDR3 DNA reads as TGCAGCGTTGAAAGACAGGGGCTGGGTGGCTACACCTTC. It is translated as CSVERQGLGGYTF.

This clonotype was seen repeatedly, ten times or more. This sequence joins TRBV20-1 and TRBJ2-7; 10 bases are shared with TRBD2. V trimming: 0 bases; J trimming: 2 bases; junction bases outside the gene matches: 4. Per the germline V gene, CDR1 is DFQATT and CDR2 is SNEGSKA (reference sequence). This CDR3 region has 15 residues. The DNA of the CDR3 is TGCAGTGCTAGAGACGGGCTAGCGGGGGCCTACGAGCAGTACTTC. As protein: CSARDGLAGAYEQYF.

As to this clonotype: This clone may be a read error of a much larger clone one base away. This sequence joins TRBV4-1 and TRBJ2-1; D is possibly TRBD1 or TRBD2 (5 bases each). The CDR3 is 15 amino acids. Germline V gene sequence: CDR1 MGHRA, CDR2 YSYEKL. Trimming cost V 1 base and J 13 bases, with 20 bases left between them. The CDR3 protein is CASSQGAGVYGTQFF. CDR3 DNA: TGCGCCAGCAGCCAAGGGGCCGGGGTGTATGGGACCCAGTTCTTC.

The CDR3 reads CSVETGSSYEQYF. The DNA of the CDR3 is TGCAGCGTAGAGACAGGAAGCTCCTACGAGCAGTACTTC. The chain links TRBV29-1 to TRBJ2-7, with D possibly being TRBD1 (6 bases). Germline V gene data show CDR1 as SQVTM and CDR2 as ANQGSEA. The CDR3 extends over 13 amino acids. V shed 6 bases and J shed 0 bases, with 12 bases lying between them.

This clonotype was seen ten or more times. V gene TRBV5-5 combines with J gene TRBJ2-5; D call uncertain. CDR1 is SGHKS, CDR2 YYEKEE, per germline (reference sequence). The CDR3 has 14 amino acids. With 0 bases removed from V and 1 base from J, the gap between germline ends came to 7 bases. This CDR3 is CASSLGAAQETQYF. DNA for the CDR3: TGTGCCAGCAGCTTGGGAGCAGCCCAAGAGACCCAGTACTTC.

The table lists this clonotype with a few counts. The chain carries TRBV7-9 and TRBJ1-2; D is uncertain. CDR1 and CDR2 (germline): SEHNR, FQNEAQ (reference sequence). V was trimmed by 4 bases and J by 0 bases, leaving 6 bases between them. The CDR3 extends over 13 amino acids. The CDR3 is CASSSTANYGYTF. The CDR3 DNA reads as TGTGCCAGCAGCTCCACAGCTAACTATGGCTACACCTTC.

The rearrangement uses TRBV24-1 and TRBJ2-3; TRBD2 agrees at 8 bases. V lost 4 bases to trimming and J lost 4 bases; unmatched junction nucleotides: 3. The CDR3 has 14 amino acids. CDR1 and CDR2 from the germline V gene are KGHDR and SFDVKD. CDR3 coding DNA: TGTGCCACCAGTGACAGCGGGGGCTCAGATACGCAGTATTTT. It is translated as CATSDSGGSDTQYF.

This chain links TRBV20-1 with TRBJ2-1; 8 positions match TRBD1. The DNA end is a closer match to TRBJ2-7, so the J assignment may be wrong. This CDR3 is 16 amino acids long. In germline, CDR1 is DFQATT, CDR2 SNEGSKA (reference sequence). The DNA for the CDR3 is TGCAGTGCTAGGGACAGGGCTATTAGCTCCTACAATGAGCAGTACTTC. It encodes CSARDRAISSYNEQYF.

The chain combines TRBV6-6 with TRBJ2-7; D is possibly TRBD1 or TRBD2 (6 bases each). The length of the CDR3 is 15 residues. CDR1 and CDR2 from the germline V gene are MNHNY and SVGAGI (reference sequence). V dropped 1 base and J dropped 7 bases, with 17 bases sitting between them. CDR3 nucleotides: TGTGCCAGCAGTTACTACGGGGGCCAAAGGCGGGAGCAGTACTTC. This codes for CASSYYGGQRREQYF.

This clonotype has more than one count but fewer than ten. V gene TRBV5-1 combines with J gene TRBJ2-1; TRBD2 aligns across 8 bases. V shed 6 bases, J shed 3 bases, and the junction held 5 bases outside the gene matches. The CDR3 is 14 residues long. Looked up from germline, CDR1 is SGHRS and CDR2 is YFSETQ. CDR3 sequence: CASMNGGDYNEQFF. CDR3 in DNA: TGCGCCAGCATGAACGGGGGGGACTACAATGAGCAGTTCTTC.

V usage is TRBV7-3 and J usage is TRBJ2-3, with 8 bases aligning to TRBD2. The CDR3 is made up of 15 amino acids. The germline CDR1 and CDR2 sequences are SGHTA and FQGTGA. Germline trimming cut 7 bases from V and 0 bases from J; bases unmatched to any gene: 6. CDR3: CASTLVAGSTDTQYF. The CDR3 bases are TGTGCCAGCACCCTGGTAGCGGGGAGCACAGATACGCAGTATTTT.